Sequencing of this TCR beta chain was carried out in a study of CD8 T cells in Susac syndrome. The RNA input was roughly 0.45 to 1 ug, and it was reverse transcribed with random hexamers. Multiplex PCR with immunoSEQ amplified the TCR beta CDR3 across 54 Vbeta and 13 Jbeta. TCRdb re-analysed the immunoSEQ multiplex PCR reads in MiXCR, keeping a single row per CDR3 protein. The repertoire has some 190,000 distinct CDR3 sequences, about 95% of them found once; the top ten carry about 0.1%. CD8+ and CD4+ T cells from blood underwent TCR beta sequencing, which was carried out in a high-throughput format. Healthy donors, matched for age and sex, constituted the control group. In contrast to the negatively isolated CD8+ and CD4+ T cells, TEMRA cells were FACS-enriched. Trimming cost V 2 bases and J 8 bases, with 4 bases left between them. Germline-derived CDR1 and CDR2 are LGHDT and YNNKEL (reference sequence). The CDR3 contains 11 residues.

J is TRBJ2-1 and V is TRBV3-1; D not resolved. The sample consisted of CD4+ T cells from PBMCs. The TCR sequence derives from a human donor in good health. The CDR3 DNA sequence: TGTGCCAGCAGCCAAAACGATGAGCAGTTCTTC. Translated, it gives CASSQNDEQFF.